This T cell receptor beta chain was captured in a study of CD8+CD57+ T cells in acquired aplastic anemia. It was patients with CD8+CD57+ cell expansion by flow cytometry who were chosen for sequencing. The study, taken as a whole, reports: The study identified 25 to 30 CD8+ CDR3 sequences shared by patients and controls.

TCR beta VDJ and CDR3 profiling used genomic DNA as template. TCRdb recomputed calls from the reads with MiXCR, one row per CDR3 protein. The profile shows 150,000 to 200,000 distinct CDR3 sequences, 47% of them singletons. A remark on this clonotype: What it binds is unknown.

After removal of 4 bases from V and 2 bases from J, the junction contained 9 bases not matched to a gene. The CDR3 runs to 15 residues. Germline V gives CDR1 DFQATT, CDR2 SNEGSKA (reference sequence). The receptor was isolated from a human donor with aplastic anemia. The chain uses TRBV20-1 and TRBJ2-7; 9 bases are shared with TRBD2. The material sequenced was sorted CD4+, CD8+, or CD8+CD57+ T cells (not recorded which) from PBMCs. The CDR3 spells CSAMPRLAETYEQYF. The CDR3 DNA is TGCAGTGCTATGCCCCGACTAGCGGAAACCTACGAGCAGTACTTC.